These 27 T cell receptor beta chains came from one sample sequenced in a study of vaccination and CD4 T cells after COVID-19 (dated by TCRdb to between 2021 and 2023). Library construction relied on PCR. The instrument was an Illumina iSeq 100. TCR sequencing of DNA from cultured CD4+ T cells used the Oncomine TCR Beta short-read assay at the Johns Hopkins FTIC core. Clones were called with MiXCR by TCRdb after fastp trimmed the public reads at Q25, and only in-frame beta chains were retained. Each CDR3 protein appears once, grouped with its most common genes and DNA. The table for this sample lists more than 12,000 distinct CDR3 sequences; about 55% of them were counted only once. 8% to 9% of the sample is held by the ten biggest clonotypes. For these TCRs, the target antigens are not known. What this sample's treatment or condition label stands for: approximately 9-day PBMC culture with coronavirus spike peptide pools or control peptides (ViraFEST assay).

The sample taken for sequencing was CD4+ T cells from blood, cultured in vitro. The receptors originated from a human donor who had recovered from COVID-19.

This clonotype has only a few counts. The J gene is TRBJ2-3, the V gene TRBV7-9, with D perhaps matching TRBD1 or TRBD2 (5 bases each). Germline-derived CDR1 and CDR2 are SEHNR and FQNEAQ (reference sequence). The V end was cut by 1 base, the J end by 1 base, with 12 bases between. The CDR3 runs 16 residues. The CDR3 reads CASSLGRGLRTDTQYF. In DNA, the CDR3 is TGTGCCAGCAGCTTAGGACGGGGCTTGCGCACAGATACGCAGTATTTT.

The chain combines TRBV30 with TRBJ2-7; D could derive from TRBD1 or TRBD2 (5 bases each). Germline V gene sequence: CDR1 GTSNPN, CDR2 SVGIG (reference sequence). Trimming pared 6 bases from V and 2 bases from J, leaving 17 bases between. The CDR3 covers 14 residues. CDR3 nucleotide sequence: TGTGCCTGCGCCGGGACCCGCGCCCCCTACGAGCAGTACTTC. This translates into CACAGTRAPYEQYF. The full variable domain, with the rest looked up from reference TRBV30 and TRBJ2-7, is SQTIHQWPATLVQPVGSPLSLECTVEGTSNPNLYWYRQAAGRGLQLLFYSVGIGQISSEVPQNLSASRPQDRQFILSSKKLLLSDSGFYLCACAGTRAPYEQYFGPGTRLTVT.

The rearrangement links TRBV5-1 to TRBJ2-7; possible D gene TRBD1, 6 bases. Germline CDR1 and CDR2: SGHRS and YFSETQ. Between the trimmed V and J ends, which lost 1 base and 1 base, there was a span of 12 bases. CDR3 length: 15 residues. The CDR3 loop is CASSLQQGFSYEQYF. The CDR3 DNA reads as TGCGCCAGCAGCTTGCAACAGGGATTTTCCTACGAGCAGTACTTC.

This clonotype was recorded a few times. CDR3 nucleotide sequence: TGTGCCAGCAGTTACAGAGGAGGGTCCTATGGCTACACCTTC. Protein: CASSYRGGSYGYTF. The chain recombines TRBV6-5 with TRBJ1-2; D gene unclear. V lost 2 bases and J lost 4, with 11 bases in between. Germline-derived CDR1 and CDR2 are MNHEY and SVGAGI. The CDR3 has 14 residues.

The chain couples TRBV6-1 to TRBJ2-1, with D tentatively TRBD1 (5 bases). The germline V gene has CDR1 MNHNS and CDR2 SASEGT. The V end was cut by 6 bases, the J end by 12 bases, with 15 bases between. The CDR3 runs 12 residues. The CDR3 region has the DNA TGTGCCAGCAGGGACGACAGTGGACGGCAGTTCTTC. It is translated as CASRDDSGRQFF.

The CDR3 DNA reads TGTGCCAGCAGCCAACAGGGGGCGCCTGGGGCCAACGTCCTGACTTTC. This sequence encodes CASSQQGAPGANVLTF. V is TRBV6-2 or TRBV6-3 and J is TRBJ2-6; TRBD1 matches 9 bases. This CDR3 is built from 16 residues. V dropped 6 bases and J dropped 2; count of bases not matched to a gene: 5. CDR1 and CDR2 (germline): MNHEY, SVGEGT.

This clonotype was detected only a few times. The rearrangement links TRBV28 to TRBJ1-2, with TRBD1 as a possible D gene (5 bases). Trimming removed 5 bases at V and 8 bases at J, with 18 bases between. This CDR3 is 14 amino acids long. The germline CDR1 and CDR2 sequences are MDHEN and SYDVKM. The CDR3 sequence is CASSTTGHQGGYTF. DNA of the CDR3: TGTGCCAGCAGTACCACAGGCCATCAAGGGGGCTACACCTTC.

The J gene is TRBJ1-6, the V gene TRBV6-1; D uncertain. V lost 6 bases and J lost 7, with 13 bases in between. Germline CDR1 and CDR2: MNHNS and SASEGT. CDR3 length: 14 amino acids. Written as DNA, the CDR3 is TGTGCCAGCAGCCCTATAGCCGACAATTCACCCCTCCACTTT. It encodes CASSPIADNSPLHF.

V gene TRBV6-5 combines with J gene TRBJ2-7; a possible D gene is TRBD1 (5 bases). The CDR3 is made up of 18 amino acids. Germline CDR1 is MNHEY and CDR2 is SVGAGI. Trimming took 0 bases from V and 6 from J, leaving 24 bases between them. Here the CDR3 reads CASSYSGRAASNSVEQYF. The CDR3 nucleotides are TGTGCCAGCAGTTACTCCGGCAGGGCAGCTAGTAATTCTGTCGAGCAGTACTTC.

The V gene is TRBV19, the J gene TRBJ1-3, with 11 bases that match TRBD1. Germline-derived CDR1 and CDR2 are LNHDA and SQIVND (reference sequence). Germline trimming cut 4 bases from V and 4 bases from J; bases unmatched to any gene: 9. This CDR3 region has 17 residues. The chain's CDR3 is CASSNRRTGGNGNTIYF. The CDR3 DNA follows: TGTGCCAGTAGTAATCGAAGGACAGGGGGCAACGGAAACACCATATATTTT. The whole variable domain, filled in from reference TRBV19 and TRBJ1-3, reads DGGITQSPKYLFRKEGQNVTLSCEQNLNHDAMYWYRQDPGQGLRLIYYSQIVNDFQKGDIAEGYSVSREKKESFPLTVTSAQKNPTAFYLCASSNRRTGGNGNTIYFGEGSWLTVV.

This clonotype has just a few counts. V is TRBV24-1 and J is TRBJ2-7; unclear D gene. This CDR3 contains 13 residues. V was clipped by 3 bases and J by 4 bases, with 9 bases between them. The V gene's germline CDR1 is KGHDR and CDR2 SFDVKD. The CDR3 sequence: CATSDTALYEQYF. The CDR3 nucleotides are TGTGCCACCAGTGATACGGCTCTGTACGAGCAGTACTTC.

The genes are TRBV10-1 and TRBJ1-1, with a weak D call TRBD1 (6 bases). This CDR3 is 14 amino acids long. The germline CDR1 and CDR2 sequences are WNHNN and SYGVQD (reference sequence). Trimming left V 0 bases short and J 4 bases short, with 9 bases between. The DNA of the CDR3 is TGCGCCAGCAGTGAGTCAGGGGGTCCCACTGAAGCTTTCTTT. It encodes CASSESGGPTEAFF.

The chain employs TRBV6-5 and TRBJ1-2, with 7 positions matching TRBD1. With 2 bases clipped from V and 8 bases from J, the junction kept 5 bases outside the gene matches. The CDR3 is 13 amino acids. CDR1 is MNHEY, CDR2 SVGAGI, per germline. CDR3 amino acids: CASSYPGQDGYTF. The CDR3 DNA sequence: TGTGCCAGCAGTTACCCCGGACAGGACGGCTACACCTTC.

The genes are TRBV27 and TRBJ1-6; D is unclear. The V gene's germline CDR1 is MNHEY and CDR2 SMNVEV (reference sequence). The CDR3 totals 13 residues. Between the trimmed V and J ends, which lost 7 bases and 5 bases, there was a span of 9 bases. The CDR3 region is CASKTGNNSPLHF. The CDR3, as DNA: TGTGCCAGCAAAACTGGAAATAATTCACCCCTCCACTTT.

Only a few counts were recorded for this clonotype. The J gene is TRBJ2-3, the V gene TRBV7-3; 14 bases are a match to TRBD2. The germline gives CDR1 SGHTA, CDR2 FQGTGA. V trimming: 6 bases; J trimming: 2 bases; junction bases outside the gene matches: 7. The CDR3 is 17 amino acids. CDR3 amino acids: CASSYRTSGGNTDTQYF. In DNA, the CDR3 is TGTGCCAGCAGTTACAGGACTAGCGGGGGGAACACAGATACGCAGTATTTT.

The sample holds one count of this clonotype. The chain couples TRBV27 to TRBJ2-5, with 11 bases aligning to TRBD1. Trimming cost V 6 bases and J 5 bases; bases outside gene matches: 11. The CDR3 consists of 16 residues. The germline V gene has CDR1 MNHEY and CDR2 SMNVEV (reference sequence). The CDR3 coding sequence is TGTGCCAGCAGCTATAAACCGGGACAGGGGGTGGAGACCCAGTACTTC. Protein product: CASSYKPGQGVETQYF.

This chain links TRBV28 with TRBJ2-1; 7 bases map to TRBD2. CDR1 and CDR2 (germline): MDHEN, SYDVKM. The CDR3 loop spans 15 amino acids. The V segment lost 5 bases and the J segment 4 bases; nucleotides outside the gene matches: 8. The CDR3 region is CASSPQSGGYNEQFF. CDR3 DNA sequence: TGTGCCAGCAGTCCCCAGTCGGGGGGATACAATGAGCAGTTCTTC.

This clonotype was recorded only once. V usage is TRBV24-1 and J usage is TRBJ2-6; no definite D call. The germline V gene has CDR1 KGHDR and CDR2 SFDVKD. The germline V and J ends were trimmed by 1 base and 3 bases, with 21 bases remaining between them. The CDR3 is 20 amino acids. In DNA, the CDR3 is TGTGCCACCAGTGATTTTAGAAGCCGCCGGGCAATCTTTGGGGCCAACGTCCTGACTTTC. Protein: CATSDFRSRRAIFGANVLTF.

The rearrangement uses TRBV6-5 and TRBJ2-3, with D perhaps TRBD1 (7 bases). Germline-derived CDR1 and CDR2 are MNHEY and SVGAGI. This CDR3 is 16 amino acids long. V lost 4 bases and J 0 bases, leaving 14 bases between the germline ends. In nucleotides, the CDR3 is TGTGCCAGCAGTTTCGGGCAGGGGGGAAGCACAGATACGCAGTATTTT. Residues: CASSFGQGGSTDTQYF.

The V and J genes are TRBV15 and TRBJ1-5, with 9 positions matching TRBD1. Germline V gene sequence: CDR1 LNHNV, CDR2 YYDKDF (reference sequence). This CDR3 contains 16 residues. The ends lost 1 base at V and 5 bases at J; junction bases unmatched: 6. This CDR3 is CATSRGTGVTDQPQHF. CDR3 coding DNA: TGTGCCACCAGCAGAGGGACAGGGGTTACCGATCAGCCCCAGCATTTT.

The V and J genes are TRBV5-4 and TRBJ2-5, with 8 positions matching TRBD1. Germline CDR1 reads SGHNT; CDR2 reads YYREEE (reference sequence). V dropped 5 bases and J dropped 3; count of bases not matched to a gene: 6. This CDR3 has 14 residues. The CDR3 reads CASRQTGGKETQYF. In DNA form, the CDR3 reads TGTGCCAGCAGACAAACAGGGGGAAAAGAGACCCAGTACTTC.

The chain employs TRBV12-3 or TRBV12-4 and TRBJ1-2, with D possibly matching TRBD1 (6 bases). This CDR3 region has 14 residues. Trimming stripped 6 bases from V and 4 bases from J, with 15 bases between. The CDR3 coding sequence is TGTGCCAGCAGCTCCAGGGGTGGCGGCTATGGCTACACCTTC. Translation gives CASSSRGGGYGYTF.

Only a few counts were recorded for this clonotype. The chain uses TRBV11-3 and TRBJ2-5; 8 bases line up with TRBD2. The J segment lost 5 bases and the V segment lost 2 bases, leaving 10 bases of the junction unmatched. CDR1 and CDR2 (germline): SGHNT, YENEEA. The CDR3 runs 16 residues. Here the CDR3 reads CASSLRSGTSAETQYF. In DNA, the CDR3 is TGTGCCAGCAGCTTACGATCCGGGACTAGTGCCGAGACCCAGTACTTC. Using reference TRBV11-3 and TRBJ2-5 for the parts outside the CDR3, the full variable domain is EAGVVQSPRYKIIEKKQPVAFWCNPISGHNTLYWYLQNLGQGPELLIRYENEEAVDDSQLPKDRFSAERLKGVDSTLKIQPAELGDSAVYLCASSLRSGTSAETQYFGPGTRLLVL.

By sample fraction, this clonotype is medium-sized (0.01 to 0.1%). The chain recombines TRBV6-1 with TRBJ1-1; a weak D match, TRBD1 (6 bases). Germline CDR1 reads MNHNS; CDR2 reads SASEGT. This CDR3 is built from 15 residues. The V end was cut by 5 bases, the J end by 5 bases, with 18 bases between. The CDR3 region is CASSPEGGRGTEAFF. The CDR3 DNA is TGTGCCAGCAGTCCCGAGGGGGGGAGAGGGACTGAAGCTTTCTTT.

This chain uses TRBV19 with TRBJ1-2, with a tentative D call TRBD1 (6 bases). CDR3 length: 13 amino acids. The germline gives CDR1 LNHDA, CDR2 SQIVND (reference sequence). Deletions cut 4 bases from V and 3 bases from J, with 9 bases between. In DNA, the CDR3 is TGTGCCAGTAGTACACAGGGAGACTATGGCTACACCTTC. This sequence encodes CASSTQGDYGYTF.

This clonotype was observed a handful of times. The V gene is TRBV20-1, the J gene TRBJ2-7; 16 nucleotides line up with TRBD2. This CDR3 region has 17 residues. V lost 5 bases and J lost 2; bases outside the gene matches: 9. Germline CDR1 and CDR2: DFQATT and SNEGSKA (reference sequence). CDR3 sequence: CSASPGLAGGSTYEQYF. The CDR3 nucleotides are TGCAGTGCTTCCCCGGGACTAGCGGGAGGGTCGACCTACGAGCAGTACTTC.

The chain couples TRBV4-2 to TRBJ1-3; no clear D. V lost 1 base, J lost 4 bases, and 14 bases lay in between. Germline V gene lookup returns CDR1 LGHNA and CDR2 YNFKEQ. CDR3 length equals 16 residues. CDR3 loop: CASSQGPRTFGNTIYF. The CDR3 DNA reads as TGTGCCAGCAGCCAAGGTCCCAGGACCTTCGGAAACACCATATATTTT.